Shown below are 5 T cell receptor beta chains from a single sample sequenced in a study of response to subunit inactivated influenza vaccine. TCRdb re-analysed the RT-PCR reads in MiXCR, keeping a single row per CDR3 protein. The sample holds under 550,000 distinct CDR3 sequences, approximately 7.8% seen once. The input for sequencing was PBMCs from blood, taken roughly 24 months after vaccination. The receptor set was obtained from a man between 45 and 75 years old who received an inactivated influenza vaccine.

This clonotype showed up just a few times. The chain joins TRBV5-6 to TRBJ2-2, with 7 bases matching TRBD2. This CDR3 comprises 14 residues. The V and J ends lost 4 bases and 5 bases, in that order; junction bases with no gene match: 5. Germline V gives CDR1 SGHDT, CDR2 YYEEEE. Here the CDR3 DNA reads TGTGCCAGCAGCACGGGACTACCAACCGGGGAGCTGTTTTTT. This codes for CASSTGLPTGELFF.

The chain links TRBV12-3 or TRBV12-4 to TRBJ1-2; maybe TRBD1 (5 bases). The CDR3 loop spans 13 amino acids. Trimming stripped 5 bases from V and 4 bases from J, with 11 bases between. The CDR3 spells CASSPRVSYGYTF. The CDR3, as DNA: TGTGCCAGCAGTCCCAGGGTGAGCTATGGCTACACCTTC.

The J gene is TRBJ2-3, the V gene TRBV9; D gene uncertain. V lost 0 bases and J 4 bases, leaving 9 bases between the germline ends. The CDR3 length is 14 residues. Germline CDR1 reads SGDLS; CDR2 reads YYNGEE. In DNA form, the CDR3 reads TGTGCCAGCAGCGTAGCCATGATCTCAGATACGCAGTATTTT. Protein sequence: CASSVAMISDTQYF.

The chain couples TRBV28 to TRBJ2-3, with TRBD2 matching 11 bases. This CDR3 contains 15 residues. V lost 3 bases, J lost 6 bases, and 5 bases stayed unmatched. Germline V gene data show CDR1 as MDHEN and CDR2 as SYDVKM. The CDR3 is CASSFSSGRRDTQYF. For the CDR3, the DNA is TGTGCCAGCAGTTTTTCTAGCGGGAGGCGGGATACGCAGTATTTT.

The rearrangement joins TRBV27 to TRBJ2-7; D possibly corresponds to TRBD2 (6 bases). CDR3 size: 14 residues. V was cut by 5 bases and J by 2 bases, with 13 bases left in between. The V gene's germline CDR1 is MNHEY and CDR2 SMNVEV (reference sequence). The CDR3 DNA sequence: TGTGCCAGCAGTGCTCTGACGGGGGCCTACGAGCAGTACTTC. Its protein is CASSALTGAYEQYF.